A single sample gave rise to the 24 T cell receptor beta chains below, sequenced in a study of glioma-infiltrating T cells after dendritic cell vaccination. Here immunoSEQ multiplex PCR was the method, and the copy in TCRdb shows in-frame clones only, minus some. This sample has over 65,000 clones; around 84% occur once, and the top ten carry around 8.5%. Indicated time point: after dendritic cell vaccination, including at tumor progression/relapse. The source was blood, collected after dendritic cell vaccination. Receptor source: a human donor with glioblastoma.

V gene TRBV27 combines with J gene TRBJ2-5, with 7 nucleotides matching TRBD2. V shed 2 bases, J shed 4 bases, and the junction held 7 bases outside the gene matches. This CDR3 spans 15 amino acids. CDR1 is MNHEY, CDR2 SMNVEV, per germline (reference sequence). CDR3 sequence reads: CASSLGGRVPETQYF. CDR3 nucleotides: TGTGCCAGCAGTTTAGGGGGGAGGGTTCCAGAGACCCAGTACTTC.

The rearrangement uses TRBV7-8 and TRBJ1-3, with D possibly TRBD1 on 6 matching bases. Trimming removed 3 bases from V and 2 bases from J, with 8 bases in between. CDR1 and CDR2 from the germline V gene are SGHVS and FQNEAQ. The CDR3 length is 14 residues. CDR3 in amino acids: CASSLDSAGNTIYF. In nucleotides, the CDR3 is TGTGCCAGCAGCTTGGACAGCGCTGGAAACACCATATATTTT.

As regards this clone: Distinct nucleotide sequences in the sample also encode this CDR3. V gene TRBV5-1 combines with J gene TRBJ2-7; weak D call: TRBD2 (5 bases). The CDR3 runs to 13 residues. Trimming took 0 bases from V and 4 from J, leaving 8 bases between them. Germline CDR1 reads SGHRS; CDR2 reads YFSETQ. The CDR3 DNA reads as TGCGCCAGCAGCTTGGGTTGGGAGTACGAGCAGTACTTC. As protein: CASSLGWEYEQYF.

This chain uses TRBV5-4 with TRBJ2-1; the match to TRBD1 covers 8 bases. Germline V gene sequence: CDR1 SGHNT, CDR2 YYREEE (reference sequence). Trimming removed 10 bases from V and 0 bases from J; junction bases left unmatched: 6. This CDR3 is built from 14 residues. The CDR3 loop is CAGQGNSSYNEQFF. CDR3 in DNA: TGTGCCGGACAGGGTAACAGCTCCTACAATGAGCAGTTCTTC. Based on the CDR3 plus reference TRBV5-4 and TRBJ2-1, the full variable domain is ETGVTQSPTHLIKTRGQQVTLRCSSQSGHNTVSWYQQALGQGPQFIFQYYREEENGRGNFPPRFSGLQFPNYSSELNVNALELDDSALYLCAGQGNSSYNEQFFGPGTRLTVL.

The chain is built from TRBV14 and TRBJ2-3; no clear D gene. The CDR3 totals 16 residues. The V and J ends lost 0 bases and 2 bases respectively, with 12 bases between them. CDR1 and CDR2 (germline): SGHDN, FVKESK. The CDR3: CASSQDSTVNTDTQYF. The CDR3 region has the DNA TGTGCCAGCAGCCAAGATTCCACAGTAAACACAGATACGCAGTATTTT.

The rearrangement joins TRBV28 to TRBJ1-2; D remains unclear. Trimming cost V 4 bases and J 6 bases, with 3 bases left between them. Per germline, CDR1 MDHEN and CDR2 SYDVKM. The CDR3 has 10 residues. The CDR3 bases are TGTGCCAGCAGTTCCAATGGCTACACCTTC. Translated, it gives CASSSNGYTF.

The gene calls are TRBV7-2 and TRBJ1-1; D perhaps matches TRBD1 (5 bases). This CDR3 is built from 15 residues. The germline V gene has CDR1 SGHTA and CDR2 FQGNSA. V was cut by 7 bases and J by 4 bases, with 19 bases left in between. CDR3 in amino acids: CASIPALGASTEAFF. CDR3 sequence (DNA): TGTGCCAGCATCCCTGCGTTAGGGGCGTCCACTGAAGCTTTCTTT.

This clone was seen just once. The V call is TRBV9, the J call TRBJ2-3; 12 bases match TRBD2. With 0 bases clipped from V and 6 bases from J, the junction kept 8 bases outside the gene matches. This CDR3 region has 17 residues. Germline CDR1 reads SGDLS; CDR2 reads YYNGEE. The CDR3 sequence is CASSVAPLAGGLDTQYF. The CDR3 nucleotides are TGTGCCAGCAGCGTAGCCCCACTAGCGGGGGGCCTCGATACGCAGTATTTT.

This clone was recorded a few times. The limits of the CDR3 on the DNA are not certain, so only TCRdb's listed CDR3 is given. The rearrangement links TRBV7-3 to TRBJ1-1; the DNA was not compared with TRBD1, the D call given in the table. CDR1 and CDR2 from the germline V gene are SGHTA and FQGTGA. The length of the CDR3 is 13 amino acids, counting both ends. CDR3 protein: CASKSSVSEEAFF.

This chain joins TRBV4-2 and TRBJ1-4; TRBD1 matches 8 bases. This CDR3 is built from 17 residues. The ends lost 0 bases at V and 7 bases at J; junction bases unmatched: 10. Germline CDR1 and CDR2: LGHNA and YNFKEQ. The DNA of the CDR3 is TGTGCCAGCAGCCAAGACCTCATGACAGGGGTTGGTGAAAAACTGTTTTTT. This sequence encodes CASSQDLMTGVGEKLFF.

This chain uses TRBV7-9 with TRBJ2-7, with D perhaps matching TRBD1 (7 bases). Deletions cut 6 bases from V and 4 bases from J, with 28 bases between. The CDR3 length is 18 residues. Germline V gene sequence: CDR1 SEHNR, CDR2 FQNEAQ (reference sequence). The CDR3 region is CASSLFWGGGTEIYEQYF. The CDR3 DNA sequence: TGTGCCAGCAGTCTGTTCTGGGGAGGCGGGACAGAAATTTACGAGCAGTACTTC. Filled out from reference TRBV7-9 and TRBJ2-7, the complete variable domain reads DTGVSQNPRHKITKRGQNVTFRCDPISEHNRLYWYRQTLGQGPEFLTYFQNEAQLEKSRLLSDRFSAERPKGSFSTLEIQRTEQGDSAMYLCASSLFWGGGTEIYEQYFGPGTRLTVT.

The chain links TRBV30 to TRBJ2-7; D perhaps matches TRBD1 (5 bases). Germline V gene sequence: CDR1 GTSNPN, CDR2 SVGIG (reference sequence). V was clipped by 5 bases and J by 7 bases, with 18 bases between them. The length of the CDR3 is 13 residues. Here the CDR3 DNA reads TGTGCCTGGGTTGACAGTACGGCTCAAGAGCAGTACTTC. Its translation is CAWVDSTAQEQYF.

J is TRBJ1-2 and V is TRBV19; D uncertain. Germline lookup yields CDR1 LNHDA and CDR2 SQIVND (reference sequence). V was cut by 5 bases and J by 5 bases, with 15 bases left in between. The CDR3 consists of 14 residues. The CDR3, as DNA: TGTGCCAGTAGTCCCCTACCGGGAGATTATGGCTACACCTTC. Translated: CASSPLPGDYGYTF.

This sequence joins TRBV2 and TRBJ2-6, with 7 bases identical to TRBD2. J gave up 0 bases and V 2 bases, and 16 bases lay outside the gene matches. CDR1 and CDR2 (germline): SNHLY, FYNNEI. The CDR3 extends over 21 amino acids. CDR3 sequence: CASSEFRGDLPESSGANVLTF. DNA of the CDR3: TGTGCCAGCAGTGAATTTCGGGGGGACCTCCCCGAAAGCTCTGGGGCCAACGTCCTGACTTTC.

This chain connects TRBV2 to TRBJ2-1; 12 bases agree with TRBD2. V lost 3 bases and J lost 0; bases outside the gene matches: 3. The CDR3 is made up of 17 amino acids. CDR1 is SNHLY, CDR2 FYNNEI, per germline. This CDR3 is CASSEPTSGSSYNEQFF. The CDR3 DNA is TGTGCCAGCAGTGAGCCGACTAGCGGGAGCTCCTACAATGAGCAGTTCTTC.

V is TRBV5-1 and J is TRBJ1-2; D may be TRBD1 (5 bases). V lost 4 bases and J lost 5, with 18 bases in between. Per germline, CDR1 SGHRS and CDR2 YFSETQ. The length of the CDR3 is 15 residues. CDR3 DNA sequence: TGCGCCAGCAGCCCAGGGCCTTGGCAGCAGTATGGCTACACCTTC. Its protein is CASSPGPWQQYGYTF.

A few counts support this clone. The V and J genes are TRBV4-3 and TRBJ1-2; 7 positions agree with TRBD1. Germline-derived CDR1 and CDR2 are LGHNA and YSLEER. V trimming: 0 bases; J trimming: 4 bases; junction bases outside the gene matches: 5. CDR3 length: 15 residues. CDR3 bases: TGCGCCAGCAGCCAAGATACACGACAGGGCTATGGCTACACCTTC. Protein product: CASSQDTRQGYGYTF.

This chain connects TRBV5-4 to TRBJ1-2; 10 positions match TRBD1. V gave up 7 bases and J gave up 8 bases; unmatched junction bases: 11. CDR1 is SGHNT, CDR2 YYREEE, per germline (reference sequence). The CDR3 has 14 residues. CDR3 DNA sequence: TGTGCCAGCGCCCCGGGACAGGGGATAGGGGGCTACACCTTC. This gives the protein CASAPGQGIGGYTF.

V is TRBV5-4 and J is TRBJ2-1, with TRBD1 identical over 11 bases. The germline V gene has CDR1 SGHNT and CDR2 YYREEE (reference sequence). This CDR3 is 15 amino acids long. The ends lost 4 bases at V and 8 bases at J; junction bases unmatched: 8. The CDR3 nucleotides read TGTGCCAGCAGCATCAGGACAGGGGGCCAGGATGAGCAGTTCTTC. It translates to CASSIRTGGQDEQFF.

V is TRBV7-6 and J is TRBJ1-2, with 8 nucleotides matching TRBD1. CDR1 SGHVS and CDR2 FNYEAQ come from the germline V gene. The CDR3 loop spans 17 amino acids. V lost 1 base to trimming and J lost 2 bases; unmatched junction nucleotides: 9. The CDR3: CASSLGPGQGLNYGYTF. The CDR3 nucleotides read TGTGCCAGCAGCTTAGGACCTGGACAGGGCCTCAACTATGGCTACACCTTC.

The rearrangement joins TRBV6-5 to TRBJ2-7; D is ambiguous. The CDR3 contains 15 residues. Germline V lookup: CDR1 MNHEY, CDR2 SVGAGI. Trimming stripped 6 bases from V and 2 bases from J, with 17 bases between. CDR3 coding DNA: TGTGCCAGCAGCCAATCCCCAGGTTCCACCTACGAGCAGTACTTC. This codes for CASSQSPGSTYEQYF.

This chain connects TRBV6-1 to TRBJ2-1; D may be TRBD1 (6 bases). V lost 6 bases to trimming and J lost 4 bases, with 13 bases between them. Per the germline V gene, CDR1 is MNHNS and CDR2 is SASEGT. This CDR3 is built from 14 residues. The CDR3 protein is CASRSGTRYNEQFF. CDR3 nucleotide sequence: TGTGCCAGCAGAAGTGGGACACGTTACAATGAGCAGTTCTTC.

This clone occurred a few times. The chain uses TRBV19 and TRBJ2-2; 12 bases fit TRBD1. Germline V gene data show CDR1 as LNHDA and CDR2 as SQIVND (reference sequence). CDR3 length: 13 residues. The V and J ends lost 7 bases and 9 bases, in that order; junction bases with no gene match: 3. The CDR3 nucleotides read TGTGCCAGTAAGGGACAGGGGGCCCGGGAGCTGTTTTTT. It is translated as CASKGQGARELFF. Full variable domain (outside the CDR3, taken from reference TRBV19 and TRBJ2-2): DGGITQSPKYLFRKEGQNVTLSCEQNLNHDAMYWYRQDPGQGLRLIYYSQIVNDFQKGDIAEGYSVSREKKESFPLTVTSAQKNPTAFYLCASKGQGARELFFGEGSRLTVL.

The rearrangement links TRBV6-1 to TRBJ1-4; D unclear. Trimming pared 5 bases from V and 0 bases from J, leaving 10 bases between. CDR1 and CDR2 from the germline V gene are MNHNS and SASEGT. CDR3 length: 15 residues. The DNA of the CDR3 is TGTGCCAGCAGTAGCAACAGAGCAACTAATGAAAAACTGTTTTTT. Translation gives CASSSNRATNEKLFF.